The T cell receptor (beta chain) under discussion was sequenced for a study of blood T cell repertoires in COVID-19. Study summary: Italy, Spain and the United States were the sources of the convalescent and acute COVID-19 samples. The analysed material was cDNA or gDNA that came from T cells, B-cell-depleted T cells, or PBMCs.

In the original analysis: Amplification of reference gene primers provided the estimated nucleated cell counts. TCRdb's table, derived via immunoSEQ multiplex PCR, lists solely in-frame clones and lacks some. V and J calls plus clone size are reproduced from that table; the DNA served to infer D and trimming. Here the sample spans roughly 34,000 clones, less than 85% being singletons. The CDR3 length is 17 residues. V was clipped by 0 bases and J by 12 bases; unmatched bases: 12. Germline assignment: CDR1 LGHDT and CDR2 YNNKEL (reference sequence). The sample consisted of peripheral blood. V usage is TRBV3-1 (or the pseudogene TRBV3-2) and J usage is TRBJ2-1; 12 positions agree with TRBD2. The sequence was collected from a woman in her seventies with acute or convalescent COVID-19. The CDR3 bases are TGTGCCAGCAGCCAAGAAATTGGGCTAGCGGGAGGGCCCGGGCAGTTCTTC. It yields the protein CASSQEIGLAGGPGQFF.